This T cell receptor beta chain appears in the sequencing data of a study of CD8+CD57+ T cells in acquired aplastic anemia. At the level of the study: Researchers reported that healthy donors averaged around 10 million reads for CD4+ cells.

Template material for TCR beta VDJ and CDR3 profiling consisted of genomic DNA. Using its own MiXCR run on the reads, TCRdb lists one record per CDR3 protein. The repertoire consists of about 190,000 distinct CDR3 sequences, with approximately 52% occurring once and the leading ten covering about a sixth. Material: sorted CD4+, CD8+, or CD8+CD57+ T cells (not recorded which) from PBMCs. The TCR originated in a human donor in good health, serving as a control.

Here the CDR3 DNA reads TGCGCCAGCAGCTTGTCGGGGGCATTACGGCAGTTCTTC. It encodes CASSLSGALRQFF. J is TRBJ2-1 and V is TRBV5-1, with D possibly called TRBD1 or TRBD2 (6 bases each). CDR1 is SGHRS, CDR2 YFSETQ, per germline. The V end lost 1 base, the J end lost 12 bases, and 14 bases lay between the germline ends. CDR3 length equals 13 residues.